Below, one T cell receptor beta chain is given with its context. Its antigen is not known. This sample was taken from a study of graft-versus-host responses after intestinal transplantation. Clones were sequenced by immunoSEQ multiplex PCR, and TCRdb holds only the in-frame ones, with some missing. The table records 85,000 to 100,000 clones, 85% to 95% of them present only once. The material sequenced was unstimulated CD8+ T cells sorted from spleen or lymph node cells, taken before transplant. The TCR sequence derives from a human donor who was the organ donor for an intestinal transplant.

The DNA of the CDR3 is TGTGCCATCCCCCTAGCCCGGAAGGGAGGCACCGGGGAGCTGTTTTTT. Protein: CAIPLARKGGTGELFF. The chain has TRBV2 and TRBJ2-2, with D perhaps matching TRBD2 (6 bases). The germline V gene encodes CDR1 SNHLY and CDR2 FYNNEI. This CDR3 contains 16 residues. Trimming removed 10 bases at V and 4 bases at J, with 22 bases between.